This is a list of T cell receptor beta chains from one sample in a study of early T cells in non-severe SARS-CoV-2 infection. TCRdb itself ran the 5' RACE reads through MiXCR, one entry per CDR3 protein. The profile shows roughly 83,000 distinct CDR3 sequences, roughly 12% of them singletons. Sequenced material: whole blood, taken at baseline. These receptor sequences come from an adult who was a healthcare worker with PCR-confirmed SARS-CoV-2 infection or an uninfected control (not recorded which). Both conserved end residues are part of each CDR3. A D gene is named only where the DNA matches it firmly. Clone size is not always given. Where it is, it says once, few, many or a class for expanded clones.

V: TRBV6-1
D: NA
size: few
J: TRBJ2-3
CDR3: CASSEWGRDITDTQYF
DNA: TGTGCCAGCAGTGAATGGGGCCGGGACATCACAGATACGCAGTATTTT

V: TRBV28
D: NA
size: few
J: TRBJ1-5
CDR3: CASSLRTGNQPQHF
DNA: TGTGCCAGCAGTCTTAGGACGGGGAATCAGCCCCAGCATTTT

V: TRBV6-5
D: NA
size: many
J: TRBJ2-7
CDR3: CASSVQRPPYEQYF
DNA: TGTGCCAGCAGTGTACAGCGGCCCCCCTACGAGCAGTACTTC

V: TRBV6-5
D: TRBD2
size: NA
J: TRBJ2-5
CDR3: CASSYSGSGIQETQYF
DNA: TGTGCCAGCAGTTACTCGGGTAGCGGGATCCAAGAGACCCAGTACTTC

V: TRBV21-1
D: NA
size: NA
J: TRBJ2-1
CDR3: CASSTRTSACIDNEQFF
DNA: TGTGCCAGCAGCACACGGACTAGCGCTTGCATAGACAATGAGCAGTTCTTC

V: TRBV28
D: NA
size: few
J: TRBJ1-2
CDR3: CASSLTANGYTF
DNA: TGTGCCAGCAGTTTAACAGCTAATGGCTACACCTTC

V: TRBV25-1
D: TRBD1
size: NA
J: TRBJ2-1
CDR3: CASSGGQGFLGEQFF
DNA: TGTGCCAGCAGTGGCGGACAGGGTTTTTTGGGGGAGCAGTTCTTC

V: TRBV20-1
D: TRBD2
size: once
J: TRBJ2-2
CDR3: CSASAGANTGELFF
DNA: TGCAGTGCTAGCGCGGGGGCGAACACCGGGGAGCTGTTTTTT

V: TRBV10-2
D: NA
size: few
J: TRBJ2-5
CDR3: CASSEGREETQYF
DNA: TGCGCCAGCAGTGAGGGCAGGGAAGAGACCCAGTACTTC

V: TRBV29-1
D: NA
size: NA
J: TRBJ2-5
CDR3: CSVEKSNAKGTQYF
DNA: TGCAGCGTTGAGAAGAGTAATGCTAAAGGGACCCAGTACTTC

V: TRBV20-1
D: NA
size: many
J: TRBJ2-7
CDR3: CSARDPLGPSEREQYF
DNA: TGCAGTGCAAGGGATCCACTAGGGCCCTCGGAGCGCGAGCAGTACTTC

V: TRBV25-1
D: NA
size: once
J: TRBJ2-3
CDR3: CASRLASTDTQYF
DNA: TGTGCCAGCAGATTAGCTTCCACAGATACGCAGTATTTT

V: TRBV14
D: TRBD1
size: NA
J: TRBJ1-6
CDR3: CASSQGQGRGSYSPLHF
DNA: TGTGCCAGCAGCCAAGGACAGGGGAGGGGCTCATACTCACCCCTCCACTTT

V: TRBV5-1
D: NA
size: NA
J: TRBJ2-7
CDR3: CASSAGNYEQYF
DNA: TGCGCCAGCAGCGCGGGAAATTACGAGCAGTACTTC

V: TRBV13
D: NA
size: NA
J: TRBJ2-7
CDR3: CASSLGRYYEQYF
DNA: TGTGCCAGCAGCTTAGGGCGGTACTACGAGCAGTACTTC

V: TRBV7-2
D: NA
size: few
J: TRBJ1-2
CDR3: CASSLAPGANYGYTF
DNA: TGTGCCAGCAGCTTAGCCCCCGGAGCTAACTATGGCTACACCTTC

V: TRBV20-1
D: NA
size: few
J: TRBJ2-5
CDR3: CSASVGGFLQETQYF
DNA: TGCAGTGCTAGTGTTGGGGGGTTTCTCCAAGAGACCCAGTACTTC

V: TRBV7-2
D: TRBD1
size: NA
J: TRBJ2-2
CDR3: CASSQRGTVNTGELFF
DNA: TGTGCCAGCAGTCAGAGAGGGACAGTAAACACCGGGGAGCTGTTTTTT

V: TRBV18
D: TRBD2
size: few
J: TRBJ2-1
CDR3: CASSPLAGINEQFF
DNA: TGTGCCAGCTCACCACTAGCGGGGATAAATGAGCAGTTCTTC

V: TRBV27
D: TRBD2
size: few
J: TRBJ2-1
CDR3: CASSFTSGTHNEQFF
DNA: TGTGCCAGCAGTTTCACTAGCGGGACCCACAATGAGCAGTTCTTC

V: TRBV11-2
D: NA
size: many
J: TRBJ2-5
CDR3: CASSAVSAARAGQETQYF
DNA: TGTGCCAGCAGCGCCGTGAGCGCCGCCCGGGCGGGCCAAGAGACCCAGTACTTC

V: TRBV20-1
D: NA
size: NA
J: TRBJ2-5
CDR3: CSADSSGTQETQYF
DNA: TGCAGTGCTGACTCGAGCGGAACCCAAGAGACCCAGTACTTC

V: TRBV20-1
D: TRBD2
size: NA
J: TRBJ2-7
CDR3: CSARDRERDLVEQYF
DNA: TGCAGTGCTAGAGACCGAGAGCGGGATCTTGTCGAGCAGTACTTC

V: TRBV29-1
D: NA
size: NA
J: TRBJ2-3
CDR3: CSVVVGGASTDTQYF
DNA: TGCAGCGTTGTGGTTGGAGGGGCTAGCACAGATACGCAGTATTTT

V: TRBV12-3/TRBV12-4
D: TRBD1
size: NA
J: TRBJ2-3
CDR3: CATRTGAADTQYF
DNA: TGTGCCACCCGGACAGGGGCGGCGGATACGCAGTATTTT

V: TRBV6-1
D: NA
size: many
J: TRBJ2-3
CDR3: CASSKPGGTDTQYF
DNA: TGTGCCAGCAGCAAACCGGGGGGCACAGATACGCAGTATTTT

V: TRBV11-2
D: NA
size: many
J: TRBJ2-7
CDR3: CASRGGAYEQYF
DNA: TGTGCCAGCCGCGGGGGCGCCTACGAGCAGTACTTC

V: TRBV7-9
D: NA
size: NA
J: TRBJ1-6
CDR3: CASSLELYSPLHF
DNA: TGTGCCAGCAGCTTAGAACTGTATTCACCCCTCCACTTT

V: TRBV9
D: NA
size: few
J: TRBJ2-4
CDR3: CASSVAALSYIQYF
DNA: TGTGCCAGCAGCGTGGCGGCGCTGAGCTACATTCAGTACTTC

V: TRBV4-2
D: NA
size: many
J: TRBJ2-1
CDR3: CASSQDGAGTYNEQFF
DNA: TGTGCCAGCAGCCAAGATGGAGCGGGTACCTACAATGAGCAGTTCTTC

V: TRBV6-1
D: TRBD1
size: NA
J: TRBJ1-5
CDR3: CASMWGQNNQPQHF
DNA: TGTGCCAGCATGTGGGGACAGAACAATCAGCCCCAGCATTTT

V: TRBV9
D: TRBD2
size: NA
J: TRBJ2-2
CDR3: CASSVEAGGLPGELFF
DNA: TGTGCCAGCAGCGTAGAAGCGGGAGGGCTGCCCGGGGAGCTGTTTTTT

V: TRBV9
D: NA
size: few
J: TRBJ1-6
CDR3: CASSPDGSYNSPLHF
DNA: TGTGCCAGCAGCCCCGATGGCTCCTATAATTCACCCCTCCACTTT

V: TRBV19
D: TRBD1
size: few
J: TRBJ2-3
CDR3: CASRTDRADTQYF
DNA: TGTGCCAGTAGGACGGACAGGGCAGATACGCAGTATTTT

V: TRBV10-3
D: TRBD1
size: NA
J: TRBJ2-7
CDR3: CAISDFLPGQGAHEQYF
DNA: TGTGCCATCAGCGATTTCCTCCCGGGACAGGGAGCCCACGAGCAGTACTTC

V: TRBV2
D: NA
size: few
J: TRBJ1-6
CDR3: CASSLHQGRRSPLHF
DNA: TGTGCCAGCAGCCTACATCAGGGGCGGAGGTCACCCCTCCACTTT

V: TRBV11-2
D: NA
size: many
J: TRBJ2-5
CDR3: CASSLVETQYF
DNA: TGTGCCAGCAGCTTAGTCGAGACCCAGTACTTC

V: TRBV20-1
D: TRBD2
size: few
J: TRBJ2-1
CDR3: CSARLLMTSGTDNEQFF
DNA: TGCAGTGCTAGACTCCTGATGACTAGCGGGACCGACAATGAGCAGTTCTTC

V: TRBV29-1
D: NA
size: many
J: TRBJ1-1
CDR3: CSVLVENTEAFF
DNA: TGCAGCGTTTTGGTAGAAAACACTGAAGCTTTCTTT

V: TRBV3-1
D: NA
size: NA
J: TRBJ2-3
CDR3: CASSQNEEAPQYF
DNA: TGTGCCAGCAGCCAAAACGAGGAAGCCCCGCAGTATTTT

V: TRBV12-3/TRBV12-4
D: NA
size: NA
J: TRBJ2-1
CDR3: CASTDPVFYNEQFF
DNA: TGTGCCAGCACAGACCCCGTATTCTACAATGAGCAGTTCTTC

V: TRBV20-1
D: TRBD2
size: NA
J: TRBJ2-5
CDR3: CSAKAPGTSLRGSQETQYF
DNA: TGCAGTGCGAAGGCCCCCGGGACTAGTTTGCGAGGGTCCCAAGAGACCCAGTACTTC

V: TRBV7-9
D: NA
size: NA
J: TRBJ2-5
CDR3: CASSPQLQETQYF
DNA: TGTGCCAGCAGCCCACAGTTGCAAGAGACCCAGTACTTC

V: TRBV29-1
D: NA
size: NA
J: TRBJ2-7
CDR3: CSVQKDPPAREQYF
DNA: TGCAGCGTCCAGAAAGACCCACCGGCGCGGGAGCAGTACTTC

V: TRBV11-2
D: TRBD1
size: NA
J: TRBJ1-2
CDR3: CASSLLGGNGYTF
DNA: TGTGCCAGCAGCCTCCTAGGGGGCAATGGCTACACCTTC

V: TRBV28
D: NA
size: few
J: TRBJ1-4
CDR3: CASSTGQHLEKLFF
DNA: TGTGCCAGCAGTACCGGACAGCACCTTGAAAAACTGTTTTTT

V: TRBV11-2
D: TRBD2
size: medium-sized
J: TRBJ2-3
CDR3: CASSPSGRTDTQYF
DNA: TGTGCCAGCAGCCCTAGCGGGAGGACAGATACGCAGTATTTT

V: TRBV20-1
D: TRBD2
size: NA
J: TRBJ2-7
CDR3: CSARETGGDYEQYF
DNA: TGCAGTGCTAGGGAGACGGGAGGTGACTACGAGCAGTACTTC